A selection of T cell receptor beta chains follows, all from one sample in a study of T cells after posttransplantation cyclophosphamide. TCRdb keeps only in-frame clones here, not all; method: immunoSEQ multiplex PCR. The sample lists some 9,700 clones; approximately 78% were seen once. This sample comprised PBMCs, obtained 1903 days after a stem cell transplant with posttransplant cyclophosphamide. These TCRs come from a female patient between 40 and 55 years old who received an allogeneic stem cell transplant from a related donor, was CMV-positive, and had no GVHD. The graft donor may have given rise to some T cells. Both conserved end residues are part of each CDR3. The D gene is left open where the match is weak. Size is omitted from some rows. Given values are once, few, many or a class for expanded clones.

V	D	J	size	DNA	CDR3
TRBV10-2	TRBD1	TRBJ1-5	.	TGCGCCAGCAGTAAGGACAGGGGGCAGCCCCAGCATTTT	CASSKDRGQPQHF
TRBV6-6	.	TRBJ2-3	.	TGTGCCAGCAGTTATCGCCGTGGCAGCACAGATACGCAGTATTTT	CASSYRRGSTDTQYF
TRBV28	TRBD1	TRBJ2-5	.	TGTGCCAGCAGTTCGACTGGACAGGGCCGGGAGACCCAGTACTTC	CASSSTGQGRETQYF
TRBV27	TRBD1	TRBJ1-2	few	TGTGCCAGCAGACGGACAGGGCAGGGCTATGGCTACACCTTC	CASRRTGQGYGYTF
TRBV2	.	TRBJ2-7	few	TGTGCCAGCAGTGAAACTGGGCACGAGCAGTACTTC	CASSETGHEQYF
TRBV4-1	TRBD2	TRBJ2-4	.	TGCGCCAGCAGCCAAGATTTCCGACTAGCGGGGGGCTTTGCCAAAAACATTCAGTACTTC	CASSQDFRLAGGFAKNIQYF
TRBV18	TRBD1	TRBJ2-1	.	TGTGCCAGCTCACCAAAAGGGACAGGGGTCAATGAGCAGTTCTTC	CASSPKGTGVNEQFF
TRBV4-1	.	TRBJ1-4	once	TGCGCCAGCAGCCAAGAATTGGGGCCCAATGAAAAACTGTTTTTT	CASSQELGPNEKLFF
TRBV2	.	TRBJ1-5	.	TGTGCCAGCAGTGTACAGGGTGGCAATCAGCCCCAGCATTTT	CASSVQGGNQPQHF
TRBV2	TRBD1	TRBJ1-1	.	TGTGCCAGCACGTCCGACAGGGGAGTTGAAGCTTTCTTT	CASTSDRGVEAFF
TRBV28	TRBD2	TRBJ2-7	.	TGTGCCAGCAGTTTTGTTGCCTGGGGGGGTCGGTACGAGCAGTACTTC	CASSFVAWGGRYEQYF
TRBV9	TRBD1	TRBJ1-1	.	TGTGCCAGCAGCCCCCGAGAAGTAGGGACAGTAATGAACACTGAAGCTTTCTTT	CASSPREVGTVMNTEAFF
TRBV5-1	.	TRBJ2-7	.	TGCGCCAGCAGCTTGAGGGGGGAGCAGTACTTC	CASSLRGEQYF
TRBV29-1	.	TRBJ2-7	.	TGCAGCGGAGGGAGAGGCTACGAGCAGTACTTC	CSGGRGYEQYF
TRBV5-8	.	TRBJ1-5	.	TGTGCCAGCAGCTTGAGGGGTGCTGGCAATCAGCCCCAGCATTTT	CASSLRGAGNQPQHF
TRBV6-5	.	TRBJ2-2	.	TGTGCCAGCAGATCAGGGGTTGTAACCGGGGAGCTGTTTTTT	CASRSGVVTGELFF
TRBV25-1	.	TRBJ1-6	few	TGTGCCAGCAGTGAACAGGGCCCAAAGGAAAGAAATTCACCCCTCCACTTT	CASSEQGPKERNSPLHF
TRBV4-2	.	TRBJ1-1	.	TGTGCCAGCAGCCAAGATTTATCGGACACGACTAACACTGAAGCTTTCTTT	CASSQDLSDTTNTEAFF
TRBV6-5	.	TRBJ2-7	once	TGTGCCAGCAGTTACTCGATTGCGGATTACGAGCAGTACTTC	CASSYSIADYEQYF
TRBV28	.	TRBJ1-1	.	TGTGCCAGCAGTTCTCCTCGGGAGGCCGCGGACACTGAAGCTTTCTTT	CASSSPREAADTEAFF
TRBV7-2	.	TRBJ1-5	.	TGTGCCAGCAGCGTAGGAGCCAGCAATCAGCCCCAGCATTTT	CASSVGASNQPQHF
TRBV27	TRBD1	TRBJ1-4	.	TGTGCCAGCAAGCCTCGGGACAGGGGGAATGAAAAACTGTTTTTT	CASKPRDRGNEKLFF
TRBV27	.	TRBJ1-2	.	TGTGCCAGCAGTGGGCAGTACCCCCTTAACTATGGCTACACCTTC	CASSGQYPLNYGYTF
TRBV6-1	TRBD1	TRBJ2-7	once	TGTGCCAGCAGTGTCGGAGGGACAGGGGTAAGGTACGAGCAGTACTTC	CASSVGGTGVRYEQYF